This TCR beta chain was retrieved from a study of blood T cell repertoires in COVID-19. Study in general: Samples taken during acute and convalescent COVID-19 were collected in the United States, Italy and Spain. Nucleic acid was either cDNA or gDNA, and it came from T cells, B-cell-depleted T cells, or PBMCs.

CDR1 is MNHNS and CDR2 is SASEGT in the germline V gene. The CDR3 length is 14 residues. Trimming stripped 3 bases from V and 4 bases from J, with 13 bases between. In the study's own analysis: Counts of nucleated cells, estimated from reference gene primer amplification, were obtained. Generated by immunoSEQ multiplex PCR, the TCRdb table keeps only in-frame clones and is missing some. From that table come the V and J calls and clone size; the DNA was used to work out D and trimming. The sample lists some 200,000 clones, 85% to 90% occurring once. Sample: peripheral blood. V usage is TRBV6-1 and J usage is TRBJ2-7, with a tentative D call TRBD2 (7 bases). The sequence was obtained from a man between 18 and 35 years old with active or convalescent COVID-19. CDR3 sequence (DNA): TGTGCCAGCAGTGAGGGGGGGAGGGGGTACGAGCAGTACTTC. Protein sequence: CASSEGGRGYEQYF.